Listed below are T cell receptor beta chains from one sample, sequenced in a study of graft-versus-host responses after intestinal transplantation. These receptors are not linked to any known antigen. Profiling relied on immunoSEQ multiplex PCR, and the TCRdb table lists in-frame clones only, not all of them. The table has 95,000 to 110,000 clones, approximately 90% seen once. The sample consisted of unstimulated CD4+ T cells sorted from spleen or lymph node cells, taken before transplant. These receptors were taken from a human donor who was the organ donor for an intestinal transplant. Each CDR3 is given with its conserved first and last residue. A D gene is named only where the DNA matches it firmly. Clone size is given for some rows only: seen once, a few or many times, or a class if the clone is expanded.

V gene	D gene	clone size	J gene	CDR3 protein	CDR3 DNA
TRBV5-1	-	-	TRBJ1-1	CASKVQGSYPNTEAFF	TGCGCCAGCAAAGTGCAGGGTAGTTATCCGAACACTGAAGCTTTCTTT
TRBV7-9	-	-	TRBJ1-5	CASSLGDYSNQPQHF	TGTGCCAGCAGCTTAGGCGATTATAGCAATCAGCCCCAGCATTTT
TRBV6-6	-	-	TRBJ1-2	CASTRGGAGYYGYTF	TGTGCCAGCACACGGGGGGGGGCAGGCTACTATGGCTACACCTTC
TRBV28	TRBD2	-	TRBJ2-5	CASSFDLGAGYQETQYF	TGTGCCAGCAGTTTTGATTTAGGAGCGGGGTACCAAGAGACCCAGTACTTC
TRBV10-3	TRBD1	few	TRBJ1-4	CAISPGTGHEKLFF	TGTGCCATCAGTCCCGGGACAGGTCATGAAAAACTGTTTTTT
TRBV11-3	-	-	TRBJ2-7	CASSLMTITYEQYF	TGTGCCAGCAGCTTAATGACCATCACCTACGAGCAGTACTTC
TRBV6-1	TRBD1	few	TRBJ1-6	CASRPGGSYNSPLHF	TGTGCCAGCAGGCCAGGGGGGTCCTATAATTCACCCCTCCACTTT
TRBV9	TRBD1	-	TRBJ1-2	CASNPGIQGVEGYTF	TGTGCCAGCAACCCAGGGATACAGGGGGTGGAGGGCTACACCTTC
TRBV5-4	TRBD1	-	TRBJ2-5	CASTQGQGKETQYF	TGTGCCAGCACCCAGGGACAGGGGAAGGAGACCCAGTACTTC
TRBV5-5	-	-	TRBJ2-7	CASSPWGRGQYF	TGTGCCAGCAGCCCGTGGGGCCGGGGGCAGTACTTC
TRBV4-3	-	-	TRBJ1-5	CASSQAGTHQPQHF	TGCGCCAGCAGCCAAGCCGGGACACATCAGCCCCAGCATTTT
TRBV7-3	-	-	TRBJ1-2	CASSRGQRSYGYTF	TGTGCCAGCAGCCGAGGACAGCGCTCTTATGGCTACACCTTC
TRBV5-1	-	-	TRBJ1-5	CASSLVGAENQPQHF	TGCGCCAGCAGCTTGGTAGGGGCAGAGAATCAGCCCCAGCATTTT
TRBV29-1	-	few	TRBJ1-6	CSVKGGIDSPLHF	TGCAGCGTCAAGGGGGGCATAGACTCACCCCTCCACTTT
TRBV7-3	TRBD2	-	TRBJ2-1	CASSLAPGLVGNEQFF	TGTGCCAGCAGCTTAGCACCGGGACTAGTGGGGAATGAGCAGTTCTTC
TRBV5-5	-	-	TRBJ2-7	CASSLQQGAYEQYF	TGTGCCAGCAGCTTGCAACAGGGTGCCTACGAGCAGTACTTC
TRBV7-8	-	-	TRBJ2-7	CASSLGTPYEQYF	TGTGCCAGCAGCTTAGGGACACCGTACGAGCAGTACTTC
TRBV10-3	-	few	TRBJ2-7	CAISERTALNEQYF	TGTGCCATCAGTGAGAGGACAGCCCTCAACGAGCAGTACTTC
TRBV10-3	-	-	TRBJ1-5	CATPQPQHF	TGTGCCACCCCTCAGCCCCAGCATTTT
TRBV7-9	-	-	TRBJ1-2	CASSRQTGGVSYGYTF	TGTGCCAGCAGCCGACAAACGGGGGGGGTATCCTATGGCTACACCTTC
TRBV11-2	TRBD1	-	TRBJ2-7	CASSLQGAAYEQYF	TGTGCCAGCAGCTTACAGGGGGCGGCCTACGAGCAGTACTTC
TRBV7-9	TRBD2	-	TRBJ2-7	CASSRLAGGDEQYF	TGTGCCAGCAGCCGGCTAGCGGGGGGAGACGAGCAGTACTTC
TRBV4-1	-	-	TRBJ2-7	CASSQVTGFTSYEQYF	TGCGCCAGCAGCCAAGTCACGGGCTTTACGTCCTACGAGCAGTACTTC
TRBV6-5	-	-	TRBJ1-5	CASSQRGLRDQPQHF	TGTGCCAGCAGTCAAAGGGGCTTAAGAGATCAGCCCCAGCATTTT
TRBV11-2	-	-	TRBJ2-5	CASSSQETQYF	TGTGCCAGCAGCTCCCAAGAGACCCAGTACTTC
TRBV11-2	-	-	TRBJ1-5	CASSLGEGVRQPQHF	TGTGCCAGCAGCCTAGGTGAGGGTGTTCGCCAGCCCCAGCATTTT
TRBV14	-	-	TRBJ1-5	CASSQGPQPQHF	TGTGCCAGCAGCCAAGGGCCTCAGCCCCAGCATTTT
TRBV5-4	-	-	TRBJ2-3	CASSHRTSGTDTQYF	TGTGCCAGCAGCCATCGGACCTCAGGCACAGATACGCAGTATTTT
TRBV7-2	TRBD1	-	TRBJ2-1	CASSKTGTGTADEQFF	TGTGCCAGCAGCAAAACCGGGACAGGGACCGCAGATGAGCAGTTCTTC
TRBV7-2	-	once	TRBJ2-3	CASSLWVTDTQYF	TGTGCCAGCAGCTTATGGGTCACAGATACGCAGTATTTT
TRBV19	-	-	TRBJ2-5	CASSSWETQYF	TGTGCCAGTAGCTCCTGGGAGACCCAGTACTTC
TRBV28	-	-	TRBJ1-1	CASSPRDILILVAFF	TGTGCCAGCAGTCCGAGGGACATTTTAATTCTGGTAGCTTTCTTT
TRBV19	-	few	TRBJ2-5	CASSKGLETQYF	TGTGCCAGTAGTAAGGGGTTAGAGACCCAGTACTTC
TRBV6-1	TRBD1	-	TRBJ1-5	CASSGQGARNQPQHF	TGTGCCAGCAGTGGACAGGGGGCGCGCAATCAGCCCCAGCATTTT
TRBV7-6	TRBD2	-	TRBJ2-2	CASRTSGGSTGELFF	TGTGCCAGCAGAACTAGCGGGGGGAGCACCGGGGAGCTGTTTTTT
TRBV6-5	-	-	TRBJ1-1	CASSSQPRSRNTEAFF	TGTGCCAGCAGTTCCCAGCCCAGGTCGAGGAACACTGAAGCTTTCTTT
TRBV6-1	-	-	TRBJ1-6	CASSDRFYNSPLHF	TGTGCCAGCTCTGACAGGTTCTATAATTCACCCCTCCACTTT
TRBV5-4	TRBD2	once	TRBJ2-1	CASSLIRLAGIDEQFF	TGTGCCAGCAGCTTGATTAGACTAGCGGGAATTGATGAGCAGTTCTTC
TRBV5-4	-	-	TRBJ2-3	CASSLDLRGGDTQYF	TGTGCCAGCAGCTTGGACCTGAGAGGAGGAGATACGCAGTATTTT
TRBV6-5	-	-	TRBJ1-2	CASTQTPGQSYGYTF	TGTGCCAGCACTCAAACCCCTGGACAGAGCTATGGCTACACCTTC
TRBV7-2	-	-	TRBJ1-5	CASSLGEEPQHF	TGTGCCAGCAGCTTGGGCGAGGAGCCCCAGCATTTT
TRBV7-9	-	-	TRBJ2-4	CASSLVGQLAKNIQYF	TGTGCCAGCAGCTTAGTTGGACAGCTAGCCAAAAACATTCAGTACTTC
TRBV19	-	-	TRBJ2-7	CASSIGGGTCEQYF	TGTGCCAGTAGTATTGGAGGGGGCACCTGCGAGCAGTACTTC
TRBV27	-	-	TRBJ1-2	CASSYRANYGYTF	TGTGCCAGCAGTTATAGAGCTAACTATGGCTACACCTTC
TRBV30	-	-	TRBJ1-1	CAWRYGVQAFF	TGTGCCTGGAGGTACGGGGTTCAAGCTTTCTTT
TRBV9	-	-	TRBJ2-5	CASSVSPLKQETQYF	TGTGCCAGCAGCGTATCCCCTCTCAAACAAGAGACCCAGTACTTC
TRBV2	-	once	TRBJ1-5	CASSERIVGNQPQHF	TGTGCCAGCAGTGAACGGATTGTGGGAAATCAGCCCCAGCATTTT
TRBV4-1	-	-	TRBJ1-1	CASSQKFLADRSTEAFF	TGCGCCAGCAGCCAAAAGTTCCTAGCCGACAGATCCACTGAAGCTTTCTTT
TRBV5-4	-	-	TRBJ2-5	CAGSLPDFRVGHQETQYF	TGTGCCGGCAGCTTACCCGATTTTCGTGTAGGGCATCAAGAGACCCAGTACTTC
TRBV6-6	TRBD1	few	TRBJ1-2	CASSTGTGGFHGYTF	TGTGCCAGCAGCACCGGGACAGGGGGATTTCATGGCTACACCTTC
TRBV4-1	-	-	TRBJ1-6	CASSRAEGENSPLHF	TGCGCCAGCAGCCGAGCTGAAGGAGAGAATTCACCCCTCCACTTT
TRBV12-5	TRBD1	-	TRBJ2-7	CASGFPPGQGRNGEQYF	TGTGCTAGTGGTTTCCCACCGGGACAGGGGAGAAATGGCGAGCAGTACTTC
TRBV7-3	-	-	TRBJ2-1	CASSLNPVGPNEQFF	TGTGCCAGCAGCTTAAATCCAGTGGGACCGAATGAGCAGTTCTTC
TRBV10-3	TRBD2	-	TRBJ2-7	CAISDPTSGSSYEQYF	TGTGCCATCAGTGACCCTACTAGCGGGAGCTCCTACGAGCAGTACTTC